One and the same sample provided the 12 T cell receptor beta chains below, sequenced in a study of shared clonotypes between healthy human individuals. The table came from immunoSEQ multiplex PCR; TCRdb's copy has only in-frame clones and leaves some out. The sample has a few hundred thousand clones; around 97% are singletons. Sequences were obtained from naive CD4+ T cells sorted from blood. Subset in this sample: CD45RA+ positively selected. These receptors were collected from a woman in her 30s in good health.

The gene calls are TRBV5-1 and TRBJ1-1; 7 positions match TRBD1. The germline gives CDR1 SGHRS, CDR2 YFSETQ. The CDR3 is 12 residues long. V lost 4 bases to trimming and J lost 6 bases; unmatched junction nucleotides: 3. The CDR3 region has the DNA TGCGCCAGCAGCCCGACAGGGTCTGAAGCTTTCTTT. Translation: CASSPTGSEAFF.

This clone was detected a few times. This chain joins TRBV7-9 and TRBJ1-2; the D gene is possibly TRBD1 (5 bases). The CDR3 is 15 amino acids. Germline V gene lookup returns CDR1 SEHNR and CDR2 FQNEAQ (reference sequence). Trimming removed 0 bases at V and 4 bases at J, with 12 bases between. CDR3 in DNA: TGTGCCAGCAGCTTAGCGGGTGGACATACCTATGGCTACACCTTC. It translates to CASSLAGGHTYGYTF.

The gene calls are TRBV5-6 and TRBJ2-1; 12 bases are a match to TRBD2. There are 17 residues in the CDR3. Germline values: CDR1 SGHDT, CDR2 YYEEEE. Losses at the gene ends were 4 bases for V and 3 bases for J; bases not matched to a gene: 8. The chain's CDR3 is CASSAGLAGSIYNEQFF. CDR3 coding DNA: TGTGCCAGCAGCGCGGGACTAGCGGGCTCTATCTACAATGAGCAGTTCTTC.

This clone appeared a single time. The chain carries TRBV7-8 and TRBJ2-7, with D unresolved. Germline assignment: CDR1 SGHVS and CDR2 FQNEAQ. V lost 4 bases and J 4 bases, leaving 8 bases between the germline ends. There are 12 residues in the CDR3. In DNA, the CDR3 is TGTGCCAGCAGCTCATACGGGTACGAGCAGTACTTC. This encodes CASSSYGYEQYF.

This clone was detected only once. The chain links TRBV28 to TRBJ2-7; 8 nucleotides agree with TRBD1. The CDR3 length is 15 residues. J lost 2 bases, V lost 3 bases, and 6 bases had no gene match. Per the germline V gene, CDR1 is MDHEN and CDR2 is SYDVKM. The CDR3 DNA follows: TGTGCCAGCAGTTTCCGGGACAGGCGAACCTACGAGCAGTACTTC. Residues: CASSFRDRRTYEQYF.

The chain employs TRBV5-1 and TRBJ1-1; perhaps TRBD1 as D (6 bases). The CDR3 runs to 14 residues. Trimming cost V 3 bases and J 1 base, with 10 bases left between them. The germline gives CDR1 SGHRS, CDR2 YFSETQ. The CDR3 is CASSSGGRNTEAFF. Written as DNA, the CDR3 is TGCGCCAGCAGCTCGGGGGGGCGGAACACTGAAGCTTTCTTT.

The chain couples TRBV5-1 to TRBJ2-5; 8 bases are a match to TRBD1. The germline CDR1 and CDR2 sequences are SGHRS and YFSETQ. There are 14 residues in the CDR3. V trimming: 3 bases; J trimming: 5 bases; junction bases outside the gene matches: 6. This CDR3 reads CASSWGRGPETQYF. Written as DNA, the CDR3 is TGCGCCAGCAGCTGGGGCAGGGGGCCTGAGACCCAGTACTTC. The full variable domain, in which reference TRBV5-1 and TRBJ2-5 provide the parts outside the CDR3, is KAGVTQTPRYLIKTRGQQVTLSCSPISGHRSVSWYQQTPGQGLQFLFEYFSETQRNKGNFPGRFSGRQFSNSRSEMNVSTLELGDSALYLCASSWGRGPETQYFGPGTRLLVL.

CDR3 region: CASIPGTRESNQPQHF. CDR3 bases: TGTGCCAGCATCCCCGGGACTCGGGAAAGCAATCAGCCCCAGCATTTT. The V and J genes are TRBV28 and TRBJ1-5; D perhaps matches TRBD1 (5 bases). Germline V gene lookup returns CDR1 MDHEN and CDR2 SYDVKM. The V and J ends lost 7 bases and 1 base respectively, with 17 bases between them. This CDR3 is built from 16 residues.

V usage is TRBV28 and J usage is TRBJ2-3, with D maybe TRBD1 (6 bases). The length of the CDR3 is 16 residues. V dropped 5 bases and J dropped 4 bases, with 19 bases sitting between them. Per the germline V gene, CDR1 is MDHEN and CDR2 is SYDVKM. The CDR3 sequence: CASSAPGHLAADTQYF. The CDR3 DNA sequence: TGTGCCAGCAGTGCTCCGGGACACCTCGCAGCAGATACGCAGTATTTT.

Here the CDR3 reads CASSLTRGNEQFF. CDR3 DNA: TGTGCCAGCTCACTAACTAGGGGGAATGAGCAGTTCTTC. The chain uses TRBV18 and TRBJ2-1; TRBD1 might be the D (6 bases). V lost 4 bases and J lost 7, with 11 bases in between. The germline V gene has CDR1 KGHSH and CDR2 LQKENI. This CDR3 has 13 amino acids.

On this clone itself: Other DNA variants within this sample encode the same CDR3. The V gene is TRBV6-5, the J gene TRBJ2-7; 9 bases are shared with TRBD1. Germline trimming cut 0 bases from V and 3 bases from J; bases unmatched to any gene: 3. The CDR3 runs to 15 residues. Germline V CDR1 and CDR2: MNHEY, SVGAGI. The DNA of the CDR3 is TGTGCCAGCAGTTACTCTCCGGGACAGGGCTACGAGCAGTACTTC. Its translation: CASSYSPGQGYEQYF.

J is TRBJ1-1 and V is TRBV5-1; possibly TRBD1 for D (6 bases). This CDR3 is 15 amino acids long. V dropped 3 bases and J dropped 4 bases, with 16 bases sitting between them. Germline assignment: CDR1 SGHRS and CDR2 YFSETQ. CDR3 loop: CASSWGPQGSTEAFF. The CDR3 DNA follows: TGCGCCAGCAGCTGGGGACCACAGGGTAGCACTGAAGCTTTCTTT.